Below, 26 T cell receptor beta chains from the same sample are listed, as sequenced in a study of cytomegalovirus exposure and HLA in healthy donors. Researchers ran the PCR with 60 Vbeta and 13 Jbeta primers. TCRdb's copy holds only in-frame clones and misses some; the assay was immunoSEQ multiplex PCR. The data show fewer than 250,000 clones, with just over 75% seen just once and 0.63% held by the top ten. Sequences were obtained from PBMCs. The origin of the receptors is a man in his late teens or twenties in good health and CMV-seronegative.

The V call is TRBV7-3, the J call TRBJ2-1, with 7 bases lining up with TRBD2. The CDR3 consists of 16 residues. Per the germline V gene, CDR1 is SGHTA and CDR2 is FQGTGA. V was pared by 5 bases and J by 0 bases, with 7 bases of the junction left unmatched. CDR3 protein: CASSREGRSSYNEQFF. CDR3 nucleotides: TGTGCCAGCAGCAGGGAGGGACGGAGCTCCTACAATGAGCAGTTCTTC.

The rearrangement joins TRBV5-1 to TRBJ1-4; TRBD1 agrees at 7 bases. Per germline, CDR1 SGHRS and CDR2 YFSETQ. The CDR3 covers 14 residues. The junction had 3 bases not matched to a gene; V was cut back by 3 bases and J by 4 bases. The CDR3 spells CASSSQGSNEKLFF. The CDR3 region has the DNA TGCGCCAGCAGCTCACAGGGGAGTAATGAAAAACTGTTTTTT.

The chain combines TRBV15 with TRBJ2-1; 8 positions agree with TRBD1. Germline CDR1 is LNHNV and CDR2 is YYDKDF (reference sequence). The CDR3 loop spans 16 amino acids. The trim removed 1 base at V and 5 bases at J, leaving 7 bases unmatched. The CDR3 reads CATSRGQGSTNNEQFF. The CDR3 nucleotides read TGTGCCACCAGCAGAGGACAGGGGTCGACAAACAATGAGCAGTTCTTC.

This chain links TRBV7-2 with TRBJ1-1; D possibly corresponds to TRBD1 (6 bases). CDR1 is SGHTA, CDR2 FQGNSA, per germline. The CDR3 has 15 amino acids. The ends were cut back, 2 bases at V and 1 base at J, with 11 bases in the middle. CDR3 loop: CASSLLGTSNTEAFF. The CDR3 DNA follows: TGTGCCAGCAGCTTACTGGGGACATCGAACACTGAAGCTTTCTTT.

The chain employs TRBV4-1 and TRBJ2-5; 7 positions match TRBD2. Germline lookup yields CDR1 MGHRA and CDR2 YSYEKL. The CDR3 covers 16 residues. The V gene end was trimmed by 3 bases and the J gene end by 5 bases; junction bases not matched to a gene: 12. As DNA, the CDR3 is TGCGCCAGCAGCCAGAAGGCGGGAGTGGTCGGTGAGACCCAGTACTTC. Amino acids: CASSQKAGVVGETQYF.

This clone is a singleton in its sample. The DNA of the CDR3 is TGTGCCAGCAGCATACGGAGCTCCTATAATTCACCCCTCCACTTT. Translated, it gives CASSIRSSYNSPLHF. V gene TRBV6-5 combines with J gene TRBJ1-6; the D is unclear. The length of the CDR3 is 15 residues. Germline V gene sequence: CDR1 MNHEY, CDR2 SVGAGI. Trimming cost V 6 bases and J 0 bases, with 9 bases left between them.

The J gene is TRBJ2-2, the V gene TRBV5-1, with 9 bases matching TRBD1. Per the germline V gene, CDR1 is SGHRS and CDR2 is YFSETQ. CDR3 length: 17 amino acids. Unmatched junction bases numbered 3, after V lost 0 bases and J lost 0 bases. The CDR3 is CASSLGGQGTNTGELFF. CDR3 nucleotides: TGCGCCAGCAGCTTGGGGGGACAGGGTACGAACACCGGGGAGCTGTTTTTT.

On this clone: One end of the junction fails to match germline, which may point to a read error. J is TRBJ1-2 and V is TRBV30, with D perhaps TRBD1 (5 bases). CDR3 size: 13 residues. CDR1 and CDR2 (germline): GTSNPN, SVGIG (reference sequence). The CDR3 reads CARSADRGEGYTF. Written as DNA, the CDR3 is TGTGCCCGGAGTGCCGACAGAGGAGAGGGCTACACCTTC. Combining the CDR3 with reference TRBV30 and TRBJ1-2 gives the whole variable domain SQTIHQWPATLVQPVGSPLSLECTVEGTSNPNLYWYRQAAGRGLQLLFYSVGIGQISSEVPQNLSASRPQDRQFILSSKKLLLSDSGFYLCARSADRGEGYTFGSGTRLTVV.

The chain joins TRBV15 to TRBJ1-5; 7 bases fit TRBD1. Germline CDR1 and CDR2: LNHNV and YYDKDF (reference sequence). Trimming at V came to 3 bases and at J to 2 bases, leaving 7 bases not matched to a gene. The CDR3 loop spans 16 amino acids. The CDR3 DNA follows: TGTGCCACCAGCAGCTCCCTCAGGGGGGGCAATCAGCCCCAGCATTTT. Its protein product is CATSSSLRGGNQPQHF.

In its sample, this clone was seen a few times. V gene TRBV28 combines with J gene TRBJ2-7; 9 nucleotides line up with TRBD1. The CDR3 runs to 13 residues. The V segment lost 5 bases and the J segment 4 bases; nucleotides outside the gene matches: 3. The V gene's germline CDR1 is MDHEN and CDR2 SYDVKM. The CDR3, as DNA: TGTGCCAGCAGTCCGGGACAGGGTTACGAGCAGTACTTC. Amino acids: CASSPGQGYEQYF.

Points on this clone: At one boundary the junction diverges from the germline segment, which might be a read error. The chain carries TRBV7-9 and TRBJ2-7; TRBD1 agrees at 7 bases. The CDR3 extends over 12 amino acids. The germline V gene encodes CDR1 SEHNR and CDR2 FQNEAQ (reference sequence). The CDR3 bases are TGTTCCAGCAGCAGAGACAGGGACGAGCAGTACTTC. It translates to CSSSRDRDEQYF.

J is TRBJ1-4 and V is TRBV10-3; D is possibly TRBD1 (6 bases). The CDR3 covers 15 residues. Deletions cut 0 bases from V and 4 bases from J, with 9 bases between. Germline values: CDR1 ENHRY, CDR2 SYGVKD. The CDR3 loop reads CAISESNRDNEKLFF. In nucleotides, the CDR3 is TGTGCCATCAGTGAGTCGAACAGGGATAATGAAAAACTGTTTTTT.

The chain combines TRBV7-9 with TRBJ2-6; tentatively, D is TRBD2 (6 bases). V lost 7 bases, J lost 0 bases, and 19 bases lay in between. Germline lookup yields CDR1 SEHNR and CDR2 FQNEAQ (reference sequence). The CDR3 runs 18 residues. The CDR3 sequence is CASTPRASASSGANVLTF. The CDR3 DNA follows: TGTGCCAGCACCCCCCGTGCTAGCGCTAGCTCTGGGGCCAACGTCCTGACTTTC. Together with reference TRBV7-9 and TRBJ2-6, the CDR3 gives the full variable domain: DTGVSQNPRHKITKRGQNVTFRCDPISEHNRLYWYRQTLGQGPEFLTYFQNEAQLEKSRLLSDRFSAERPKGSFSTLEIQRTEQGDSAMYLCASTPRASASSGANVLTFGAGSRLTVL.

The chain links TRBV19 to TRBJ2-1, with 7 bases that match TRBD1. CDR1 is LNHDA, CDR2 SQIVND, per germline (reference sequence). The V gene end was trimmed by 1 base and the J gene end by 2 bases; junction bases not matched to a gene: 5. The CDR3 loop spans 16 amino acids. CDR3 residues: CASSIVSGQTYNEQFF. The CDR3 nucleotides read TGTGCCAGTAGTATAGTTTCGGGACAGACCTACAATGAGCAGTTCTTC.

V is TRBV19 and J is TRBJ1-2; maybe TRBD1 (5 bases). V lost 5 bases and J lost 4, with 17 bases in between. The CDR3 is 15 residues long. The germline V gene encodes CDR1 LNHDA and CDR2 SQIVND (reference sequence). The chain's CDR3 is CASSLGGADFYGYTF. The CDR3 coding sequence is TGTGCCAGTAGTCTAGGCGGGGCGGACTTCTATGGCTACACCTTC.

In DNA, the CDR3 is TGTGCCAGCTCACCAATCAACACAGATACGCAGTATTTT. It specifies CASSPINTDTQYF. The V call is TRBV18, the J call TRBJ2-3, with D hard to call. This CDR3 is 13 amino acids long. V lost 2 bases and J lost 2, with 5 bases in between. Germline V gene sequence: CDR1 KGHSH, CDR2 LQKENI.

A few counts support this clone. CDR3 in DNA: TGTGCCACCAGCAGAGATATAGGCAGGGTCTTCAATCAGCCCCAGCATTTT. This encodes CATSRDIGRVFNQPQHF. The V gene is TRBV15, the J gene TRBJ1-5, with a weak D call TRBD1 (5 bases). CDR3 length equals 17 residues. Trimming took 0 bases from V and 3 from J, leaving 15 bases between them. Germline-derived CDR1 and CDR2 are LNHNV and YYDKDF (reference sequence).

This clone is a singleton in its sample. The CDR3 region has the DNA TGTGCCAGCTCACCGGGGCAGGGGGTACGCTACGAGCAGTACTTC. As protein: CASSPGQGVRYEQYF. The genes are TRBV18 and TRBJ2-7; 7 nucleotides line up with TRBD1. CDR3 size: 15 residues. The germline CDR1 and CDR2 sequences are KGHSH and LQKENI. J was trimmed by 3 bases and V by 3 bases; bases with no gene match: 8.

V usage is TRBV2 and J usage is TRBJ2-3, with 8 positions matching TRBD1. Germline loops: CDR1 SNHLY, CDR2 FYNNEI. J gave up 0 bases and V 6 bases, and 5 bases lay outside the gene matches. The CDR3 extends over 15 amino acids. The CDR3 region is CASRADRASTDTQYF. CDR3 nucleotide sequence: TGTGCCAGCAGAGCGGACAGGGCTAGCACAGATACGCAGTATTTT. The variable domain in full, with the rest retrieved from reference TRBV2 and TRBJ2-3, is EPEVTQTPSHQVTQMGQEVILRCVPISNHLYFYWYRQILGQKVEFLVSFYNNEISEKSEIFDDQFSVERPDGSNFTLKIRSTKLEDSAMYFCASRADRASTDTQYFGPGTRLTVL.

The chain combines TRBV18 with TRBJ1-2, with TRBD1 identical over 8 bases. The CDR3 spans 15 residues. Germline values: CDR1 KGHSH, CDR2 LQKENI. The ends lost 10 bases at V and 8 bases at J; junction bases unmatched: 18. CDR3 region: CAINDVDRAGGGYTF. CDR3 bases: TGTGCCATTAACGATGTGGACAGGGCCGGTGGAGGCTACACCTTC.

Written as DNA, the CDR3 is TGTGCCAGCAGCTTAGTTACGGGTGAAGCTTTCTTT. Its translation is CASSLVTGEAFF. The chain links TRBV11-2 to TRBJ1-1, with D uncertain. V was pared by 1 base and J by 7 bases, with 7 bases between. Per the germline V gene, CDR1 is SGHAT and CDR2 is FQNNGV. CDR3 length: 12 amino acids.

This clone appeared once. The genes are TRBV5-1 and TRBJ2-2; possibly TRBD1 for D (5 bases). V was clipped by 4 bases and J by 2 bases, with 9 bases between them. The CDR3 covers 14 residues. CDR1 and CDR2 (germline): SGHRS, YFSETQ. CDR3 DNA sequence: TGCGCCAGCAGCCGCCAGGGAAACACCGGGGAGCTGTTTTTT. Its protein is CASSRQGNTGELFF.

This clone has just a few counts. This rearrangement joins TRBV27 to TRBJ1-1, with D hard to call. The CDR3 consists of 15 residues. Per the germline V gene, CDR1 is MNHEY and CDR2 is SMNVEV (reference sequence). V dropped 1 base and J dropped 4 bases, with 13 bases sitting between them. CDR3 sequence reads: CASSLYRVVRTEAFF. The CDR3 DNA reads TGTGCCAGCAGTTTATATCGGGTCGTTCGCACTGAAGCTTTCTTT.

This clone was picked up a small number of times. This sequence joins TRBV19 and TRBJ1-1; tentative D call: TRBD1 (6 bases). CDR1 and CDR2 (germline): LNHDA, SQIVND (reference sequence). The ends were cut back, 0 bases at V and 6 bases at J, with 14 bases in the middle. CDR3 length: 15 residues. The CDR3 nucleotides are TGTGCCAGTAGTATAGATGGGGGCCCCTTTGCTGAAGCTTTCTTT. Residues: CASSIDGGPFAEAFF.

The V and J genes are TRBV9 and TRBJ1-2; no clear D. Germline V CDR1 and CDR2: SGDLS, YYNGEE. Between the trimmed V and J ends, which lost 1 base and 0 bases, there was a span of 13 bases. CDR3 length: 16 amino acids. The CDR3 nucleotides read TGTGCCAGCAGCGTACTGAAGGGAGTCGCTAACTATGGCTACACCTTC. Its translation is CASSVLKGVANYGYTF.

The gene calls are TRBV5-1 and TRBJ1-1; tentative D call: TRBD1 (5 bases). The CDR3 contains 13 residues. V dropped 4 bases and J dropped 3 bases, with 10 bases sitting between them. Germline-derived CDR1 and CDR2 are SGHRS and YFSETQ. This CDR3 reads CASSRTPYTEAFF. The CDR3 DNA is TGCGCCAGCAGCAGGACACCGTACACTGAAGCTTTCTTT.